The 11 T cell receptor beta chains in this list originate from one sample, sequenced in a study of T cells in Graves' hyperthyroidism and ophthalmopathy. Amplification targeted TCR beta CDR3 regions from RNA transcripts. The HTBI primer set was used in a first-round RT-PCR of the TCR CDR3. A single record per CDR3 protein comes from TCRdb applying MiXCR to the multiplex PCR reads. The table has 380,000 or so distinct CDR3 sequences, approximately 15% seen once. Material for sequencing was blood. Receptors were obtained from a young woman with Graves' hyperthyroidism.

The chain couples TRBV4-1 to TRBJ2-7; D gene unclear. In germline, CDR1 is MGHRA, CDR2 YSYEKL. CDR3 length: 15 amino acids. The V and J ends lost 3 bases and 6 bases respectively, with 18 bases between them. CDR3 sequence: CASSHPAMGWAEQYF. The CDR3 DNA reads as TGCGCCAGCAGCCACCCTGCGATGGGGTGGGCCGAGCAGTACTTC.

This chain uses TRBV11-2 with TRBJ2-2, with TRBD2 as a possible D gene (5 bases). The CDR3 has 14 amino acids. V lost 1 base to trimming and J lost 6 bases, with 9 bases between them. Germline V gene sequence: CDR1 SGHAT, CDR2 FQNNGV. The CDR3 reads CASSLAGKAGELFF. The CDR3 DNA reads TGTGCCAGCAGCTTAGCCGGGAAGGCCGGGGAGCTGTTTTTT.

This clonotype occurred a few times. The CDR3 bases are TGCAGTGCTAGAGAGGGGCCGACAGGGGTACACTATAATTCACCCCTCCACTTT. Protein product: CSAREGPTGVHYNSPLHF. This chain joins TRBV20-1 and TRBJ1-6, with 8 bases lining up with TRBD1. Losses at the gene ends were 0 bases for V and 3 bases for J; bases not matched to a gene: 10. The CDR3 length is 18 residues. Germline V lookup: CDR1 DFQATT, CDR2 SNEGSKA (reference sequence).

This clonotype was detected many times. The chain has TRBV29-1 and TRBJ2-3; 11 bases are shared with TRBD2. This CDR3 has 14 residues. Germline-derived CDR1 and CDR2 are SQVTM and ANQGSEA. J was trimmed by 4 bases and V by 6 bases; bases with no gene match: 6. CDR3 sequence: CSVAGTSGADTQYF. The DNA of the CDR3 is TGCAGCGTCGCCGGGACTAGCGGTGCAGATACGCAGTATTTT.

At least ten counts were recorded for this clonotype. The chain joins TRBV14 to TRBJ2-1; the match to TRBD2 covers 12 bases. This CDR3 is 15 amino acids long. The junction had 2 bases not matched to a gene; V was cut back by 3 bases and J by 5 bases. Germline V gene data show CDR1 as SGHDN and CDR2 as FVKESK. The CDR3: CASSQTSGRNNEQFF. The DNA for the CDR3 is TGTGCCAGCAGCCAGACTAGCGGGAGAAACAATGAGCAGTTCTTC.

This clonotype was detected many times. The genes are TRBV5-6 and TRBJ2-7; 13 bases are a match to TRBD2. The J segment lost 5 bases and the V segment lost 2 bases, leaving 4 bases of the junction unmatched. This CDR3 region has 15 residues. CDR1 and CDR2 from the germline V gene are SGHDT and YYEEEE. The CDR3 coding sequence is TGTGCCAGCAGCTTACTAGCGGGAGGGCCGAACGAGCAGTACTTC. It translates to CASSLLAGGPNEQYF.

Only a few counts were recorded for this clonotype. The V call is TRBV10-3, the J call TRBJ1-1, with a tentative D call TRBD1 (5 bases). Germline loops: CDR1 ENHRY, CDR2 SYGVKD. The CDR3 sequence is 14 residues long. V was pared by 2 bases and J by 4 bases, with 11 bases between. CDR3 region: CAISEPRVATEAFF. The CDR3 DNA reads TGTGCCATCAGTGAGCCCAGGGTGGCCACTGAAGCTTTCTTT.

The chain is built from TRBV11-1 and TRBJ1-2; 9 positions match TRBD1. Germline V gives CDR1 SGHAT, CDR2 FQDESV (reference sequence). The J segment lost 3 bases and the V segment lost 4 bases, leaving 6 bases of the junction unmatched. The CDR3 extends over 15 amino acids. The CDR3 coding sequence is TGTGCCAGCAGCTCATGGACAGGGGAGGACTATGGCTACACCTTC. Translating it yields CASSSWTGEDYGYTF. The complete variable domain, with remaining parts taken from reference TRBV11-1 and TRBJ1-2, reads EAEVAQSPRYKITEKSQAVAFWCDPISGHATLYWYRQILGQGPELLVQFQDESVVDDSQLPKDRFSAERLKGVDSTLKIQPAELGDSAMYLCASSSWTGEDYGYTFGSGTRLTVV.

The genes are TRBV20-1 and TRBJ2-7, with D unresolved. The CDR3 extends over 14 amino acids. Germline V CDR1 and CDR2: DFQATT, SNEGSKA (reference sequence). The V end was cut by 6 bases, the J end by 4 bases, with 19 bases between. The CDR3 protein is CSATTSTPFYEQYF. CDR3 nucleotide sequence: TGCAGTGCAACCACAAGCACCCCATTTTACGAGCAGTACTTC.

This clonotype was seen repeatedly, ten times or more. This sequence joins TRBV27 and TRBJ2-3; maybe TRBD2 (5 bases). Deletions cut 3 bases from V and 2 bases from J, with 9 bases between. The CDR3 length is 14 residues. Germline loops: CDR1 MNHEY, CDR2 SMNVEV (reference sequence). CDR3 in DNA: TGTGCCAGCAGTTTTTTCGGGGACACAGATACGCAGTATTTT. Amino acids: CASSFFGDTDTQYF.

This clonotype showed up just a few times. V and J are TRBV28 and TRBJ1-6; D might be TRBD1 (6 bases). This CDR3 is 14 amino acids long. Germline lookup yields CDR1 MDHEN and CDR2 SYDVKM. Trimming pared 4 bases from V and 10 bases from J, leaving 14 bases between. CDR3 nucleotides: TGTGCCAGCAGTTCGGCAGGGGTTGGCTCACCCCTCCACTTT. Residues: CASSSAGVGSPLHF.